Included here is one TCR beta chain sequence, with context. Antigen unknown. The data originate from a study of CD8 T cells in ankylosing spondylitis. Findings of the study overall: Clones linked to disease, bearing a CD8+ phenotype, were relatively rare in peripheral blood. Before this, some motif variants had been reported in reactive arthritis synovial fluid and blood. Disease-linked clones reportedly showed significant enrichment in matched ankylosing spondylitis synovial fluid. A TCR beta motif of several highly homologous variants seemed to mark ankylosing spondylitis blood.

CDR3 length: 17 amino acids. Per the germline V gene, CDR1 is SGHTA and CDR2 is FQGTGA. Trimming removed 0 bases from V and 7 bases from J; junction bases left unmatched: 12. Quantitative 5'-RACE with molecular barcodes produced the TCR beta libraries. TCRdb processed the 5' RACE reads anew with MiXCR; each CDR3 protein has one entry. Counted here are around 390,000 distinct CDR3 sequences, about 20% occurring once; the ten biggest clones make up around 17%. The clonotype originates from a male donor with ankylosing spondylitis. This chain joins TRBV7-3 and TRBJ2-1, with 7 nucleotides matching TRBD2. Specimen: blood, either unsorted or a sorted T cell fraction (not recorded which). The CDR3, as DNA: TGTGCCAGCAGCTTAACTGGGTGGGCGGGGGTGAAGAATGAGCAGTTCTTC. It translates to CASSLTGWAGVKNEQFF. Filled out from reference TRBV7-3 and TRBJ2-1, the complete variable domain reads GAGVSQTPSNKVTEKGKYVELRCDPISGHTALYWYRQSLGQGPEFLIYFQGTGAADDSGLPNDRFFAVRPEGSVSTLKIQRTERGDSAVYLCASSLTGWAGVKNEQFFGPGTRLTVL.